This T cell receptor beta chain derives from a study of T cell repertoires in cytomegalovirus infection. Looking at the study overall: Indicated by public TCR beta signatures were CMV infection and matching HLA type. Study observations and caveats: HLA-C-restricted CMV-specific TCR beta clonotypes prevailed in the ex vivo response.

The CDR3 is 15 residues long. The germline V gene encodes CDR1 ENHRY and CDR2 SYGVKD. The junction had 2 bases not matched to a gene; V was cut back by 2 bases and J by 2 bases. This clonotype was detected ten times or more. Its antigen remains unknown. TCRdb re-derived calls from the reads in MiXCR, one entry per CDR3 protein. Of 370,000 or so distinct CDR3 sequences in the sample, just under 35% were seen once. Specimen: cultured PBMCs, collected from culture after CMV antigen stimulation. The source of this sequence is a human donor in good health (CMV status not recorded). Some clones in this sample may be carry-over from other donors' samples. V is TRBV10-3 and J is TRBJ2-2, with 7 bases that match TRBD2. CDR3 region: CAISEASGNTGELFF. For the CDR3, the DNA is TGTGCCATCAGTGAGGCTAGCGGAAACACCGGGGAGCTGTTTTTT.